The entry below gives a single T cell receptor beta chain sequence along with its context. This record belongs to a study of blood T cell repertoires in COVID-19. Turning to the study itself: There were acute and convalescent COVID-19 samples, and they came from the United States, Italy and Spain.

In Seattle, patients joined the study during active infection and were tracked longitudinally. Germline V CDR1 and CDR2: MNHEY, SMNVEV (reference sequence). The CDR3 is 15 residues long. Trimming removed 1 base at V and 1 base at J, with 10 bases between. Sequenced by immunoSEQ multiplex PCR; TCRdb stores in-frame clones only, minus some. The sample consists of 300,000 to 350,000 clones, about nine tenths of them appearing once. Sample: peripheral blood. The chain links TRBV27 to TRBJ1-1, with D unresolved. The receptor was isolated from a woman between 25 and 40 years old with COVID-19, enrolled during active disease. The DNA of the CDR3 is TGTGCCAGCAGTTTATACCCCCCCGGGAACACTGAAGCTTTCTTT. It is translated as CASSLYPPGNTEAFF.